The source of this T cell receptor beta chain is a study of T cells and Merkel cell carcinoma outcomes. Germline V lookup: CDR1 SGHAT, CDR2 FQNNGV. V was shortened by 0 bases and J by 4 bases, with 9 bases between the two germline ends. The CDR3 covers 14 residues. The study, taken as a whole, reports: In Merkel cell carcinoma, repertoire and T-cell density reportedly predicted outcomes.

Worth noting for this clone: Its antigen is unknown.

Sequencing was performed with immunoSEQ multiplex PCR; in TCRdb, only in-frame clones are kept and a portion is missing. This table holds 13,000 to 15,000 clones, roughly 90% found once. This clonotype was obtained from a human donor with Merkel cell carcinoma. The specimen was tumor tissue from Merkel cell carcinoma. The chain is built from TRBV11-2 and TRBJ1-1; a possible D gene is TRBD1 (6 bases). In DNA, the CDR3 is TGTGCCAGCAGCTTAGAGGGGGGCATCACTGAAGCTTTCTTT. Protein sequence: CASSLEGGITEAFF.